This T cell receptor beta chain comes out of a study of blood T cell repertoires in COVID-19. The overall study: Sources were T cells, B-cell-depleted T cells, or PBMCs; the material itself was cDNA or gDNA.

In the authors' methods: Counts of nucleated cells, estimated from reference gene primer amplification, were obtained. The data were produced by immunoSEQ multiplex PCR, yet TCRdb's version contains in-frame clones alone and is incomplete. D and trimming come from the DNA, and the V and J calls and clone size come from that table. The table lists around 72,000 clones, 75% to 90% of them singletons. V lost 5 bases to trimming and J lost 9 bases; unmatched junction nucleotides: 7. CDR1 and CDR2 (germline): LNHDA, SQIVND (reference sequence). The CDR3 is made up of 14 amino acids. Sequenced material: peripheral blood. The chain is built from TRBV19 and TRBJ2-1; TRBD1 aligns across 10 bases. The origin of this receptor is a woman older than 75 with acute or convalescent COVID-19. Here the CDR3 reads CASSFWTGGGEQFF. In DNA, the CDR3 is TGTGCCAGTAGTTTTTGGACAGGGGGAGGTGAGCAGTTCTTC.